Given below is one TCR beta chain in context. What it binds is not known. All participants with HIV were treated in the United States. Sequencing relied on immunoSEQ assay v3.0, run at survey level. Sequencing efforts were directed toward 40,000-50,000 T-cell genomes per sample. TCRdb keeps only in-frame clones here, not all; method: immunoSEQ multiplex PCR. The sample contains 25,000 to 35,000 clones, approximately 83% of which appear only once. The data were obtained in a study of long-term antiretroviral therapy in people with HIV. Germline V gives CDR1 SEHNR, CDR2 FQNEAQ (reference sequence). The junction had 2 bases not matched to a gene; V was cut back by 3 bases and J by 8 bases. There are 14 residues in the CDR3. Overall study findings and caveats: ART adherence was not documented, and neither viral resistance nor therapy changes had any data. Clones expanded before ART dominated the repertoire at all time points.

The rearrangement joins TRBV7-9 to TRBJ2-1; the match to TRBD2 covers 12 bases. The sample in question was unsorted PBMCs, obtained 2.7 to 2.9 years after starting antiretroviral therapy. This clonotype was obtained from a man aged 25-40 years with HIV. As DNA, the CDR3 is TGTGCCAGCAGCTTGGGACTAGCGGGTGATGAGCAGTTCTTC. Translation gives CASSLGLAGDEQFF.